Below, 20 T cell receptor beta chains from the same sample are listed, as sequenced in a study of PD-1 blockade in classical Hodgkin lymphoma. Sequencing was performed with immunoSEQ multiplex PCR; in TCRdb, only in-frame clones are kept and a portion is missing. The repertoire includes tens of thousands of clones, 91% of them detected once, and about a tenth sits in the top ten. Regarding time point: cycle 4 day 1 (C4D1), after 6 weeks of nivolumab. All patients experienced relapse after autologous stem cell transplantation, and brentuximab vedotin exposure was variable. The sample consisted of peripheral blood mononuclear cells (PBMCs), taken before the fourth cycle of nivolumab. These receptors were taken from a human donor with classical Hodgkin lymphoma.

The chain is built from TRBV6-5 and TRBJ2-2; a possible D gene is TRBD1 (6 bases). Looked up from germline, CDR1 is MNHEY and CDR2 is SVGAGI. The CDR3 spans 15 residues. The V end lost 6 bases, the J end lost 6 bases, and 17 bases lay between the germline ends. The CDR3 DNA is TGTGCCAGCAGCCACGGACAGACCTCTGCCGGGGAGCTGTTTTTT. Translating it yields CASSHGQTSAGELFF.

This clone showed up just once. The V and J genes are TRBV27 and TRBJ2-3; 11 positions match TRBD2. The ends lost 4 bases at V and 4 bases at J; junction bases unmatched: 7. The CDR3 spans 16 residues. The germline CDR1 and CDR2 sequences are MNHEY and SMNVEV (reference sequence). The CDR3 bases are TGTGCCAGCAGTTCCGCCCAACTAGCGGGGGCAGATACGCAGTATTTT. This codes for CASSSAQLAGADTQYF.

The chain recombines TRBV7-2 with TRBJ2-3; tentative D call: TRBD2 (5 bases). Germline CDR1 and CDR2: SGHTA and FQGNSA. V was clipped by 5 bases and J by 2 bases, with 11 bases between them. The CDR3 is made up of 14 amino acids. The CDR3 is CASSRTRPTDTQYF. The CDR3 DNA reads TGTGCCAGCAGCCGCACTAGGCCCACAGATACGCAGTATTTT.

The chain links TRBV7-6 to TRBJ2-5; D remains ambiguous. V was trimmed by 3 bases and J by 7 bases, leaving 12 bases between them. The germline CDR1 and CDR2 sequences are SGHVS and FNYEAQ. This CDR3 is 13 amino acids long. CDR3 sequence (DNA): TGTGCCAGCAGCTTGAGTGGGGTGGGGACCCAGTACTTC. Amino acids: CASSLSGVGTQYF.

As DNA, the CDR3 is TGTGCCAGCAGCCGACCCCTGACAGGGAAGGTAGACTCACCCCTCCACTTT. The encoded protein is CASSRPLTGKVDSPLHF. The chain has TRBV7-2 and TRBJ1-6; 7 bases match TRBD1. This CDR3 contains 17 residues. In germline, CDR1 is SGHTA, CDR2 FQGNSA. V shed 5 bases, J shed 10 bases, and the junction held 17 bases outside the gene matches.

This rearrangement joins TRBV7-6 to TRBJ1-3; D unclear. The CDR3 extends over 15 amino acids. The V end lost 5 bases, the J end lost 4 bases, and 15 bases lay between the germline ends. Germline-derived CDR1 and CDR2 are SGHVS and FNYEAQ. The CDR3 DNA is TGTGCCAGCAGCCAGGACCTAAGCTCGGGAAACACCATATATTTT. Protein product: CASSQDLSSGNTIYF.

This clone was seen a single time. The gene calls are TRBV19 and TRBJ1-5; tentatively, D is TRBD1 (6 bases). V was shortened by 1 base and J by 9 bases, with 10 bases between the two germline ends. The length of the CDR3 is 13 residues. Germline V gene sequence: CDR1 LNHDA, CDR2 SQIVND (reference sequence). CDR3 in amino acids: CASSIAQGRPQHF. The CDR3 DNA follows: TGTGCCAGTAGTATAGCTCAGGGGAGGCCCCAGCATTTT. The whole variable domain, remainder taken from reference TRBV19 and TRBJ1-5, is DGGITQSPKYLFRKEGQNVTLSCEQNLNHDAMYWYRQDPGQGLRLIYYSQIVNDFQKGDIAEGYSVSREKKESFPLTVTSAQKNPTAFYLCASSIAQGRPQHFGDGTRLSIL.

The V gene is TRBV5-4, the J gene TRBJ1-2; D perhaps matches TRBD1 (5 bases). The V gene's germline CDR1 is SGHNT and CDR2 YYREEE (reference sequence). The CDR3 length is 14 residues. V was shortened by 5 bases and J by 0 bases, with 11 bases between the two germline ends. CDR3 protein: CASRGDVANYGYTF. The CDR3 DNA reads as TGTGCCAGCAGGGGGGACGTAGCTAACTATGGCTACACCTTC.

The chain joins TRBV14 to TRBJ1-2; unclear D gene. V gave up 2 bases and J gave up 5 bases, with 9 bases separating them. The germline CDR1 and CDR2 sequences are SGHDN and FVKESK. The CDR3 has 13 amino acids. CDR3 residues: CASSQTGRYGYTF. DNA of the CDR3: TGTGCCAGCAGCCAAACGGGGAGGTATGGCTACACCTTC.

CDR3 amino acids: CASSLAGGYNEQFF. In DNA form, the CDR3 reads TGTGCCAGCTCTTTAGCGGGAGGGTACAATGAGCAGTTCTTC. The chain joins TRBV19 to TRBJ2-1, with TRBD2 identical over 11 bases. Germline values: CDR1 LNHDA, CDR2 SQIVND (reference sequence). The V and J ends lost 9 bases and 4 bases, in that order; junction bases with no gene match: 5. The CDR3 spans 14 residues.

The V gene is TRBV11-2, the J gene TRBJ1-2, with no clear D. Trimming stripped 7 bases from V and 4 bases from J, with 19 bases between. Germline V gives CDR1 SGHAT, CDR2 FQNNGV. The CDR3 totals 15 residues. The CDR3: CASIFPPDDFYGYTF. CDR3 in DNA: TGTGCCAGCATCTTTCCCCCGGATGATTTCTATGGCTACACCTTC.

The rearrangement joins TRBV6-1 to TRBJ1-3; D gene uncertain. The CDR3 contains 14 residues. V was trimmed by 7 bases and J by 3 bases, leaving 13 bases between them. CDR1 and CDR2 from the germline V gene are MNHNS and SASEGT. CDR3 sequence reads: CASTGFFGGNTIYF. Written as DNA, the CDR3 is TGTGCCAGCACCGGGTTTTTTGGTGGAAACACCATATATTTT.

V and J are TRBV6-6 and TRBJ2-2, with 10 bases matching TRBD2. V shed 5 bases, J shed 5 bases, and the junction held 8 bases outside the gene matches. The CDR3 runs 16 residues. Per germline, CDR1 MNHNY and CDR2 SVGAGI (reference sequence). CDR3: CASSILAGAGTGELFF. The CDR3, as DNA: TGTGCCAGCAGTATCCTAGCGGGGGCCGGGACCGGGGAGCTGTTTTTT.

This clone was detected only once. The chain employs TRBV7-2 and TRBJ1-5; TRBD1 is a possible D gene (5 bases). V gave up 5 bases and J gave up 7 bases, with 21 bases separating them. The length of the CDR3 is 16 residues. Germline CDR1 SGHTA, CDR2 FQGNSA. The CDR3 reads CASSPGARVGEQPQHF. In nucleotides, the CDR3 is TGTGCCAGCAGCCCCGGGGCCAGGGTTGGGGAACAGCCCCAGCATTTT.

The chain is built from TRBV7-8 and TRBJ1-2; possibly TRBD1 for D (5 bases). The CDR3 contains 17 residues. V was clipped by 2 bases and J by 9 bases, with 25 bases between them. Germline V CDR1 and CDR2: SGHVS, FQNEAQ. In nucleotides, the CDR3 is TGTGCCAGCAGCTTACAGGGTTGGTTTTTAGACCAAGGAAGCTACACCTTC. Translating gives CASSLQGWFLDQGSYTF. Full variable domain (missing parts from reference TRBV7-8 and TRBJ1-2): GAGVSQSPRYKVAKRGQDVALRCDPISGHVSLFWYQQALGQGPEFLTYFQNEAQLDKSGLPSDRFFAERPEGSVSTLKIQRTQQEDSAVYLCASSLQGWFLDQGSYTFGSGTRLTVV.

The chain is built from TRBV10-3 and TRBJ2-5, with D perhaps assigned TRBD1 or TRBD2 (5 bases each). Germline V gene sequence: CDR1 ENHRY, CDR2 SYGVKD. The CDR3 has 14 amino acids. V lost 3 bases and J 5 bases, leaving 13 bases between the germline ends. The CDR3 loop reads CAISEGREWETQYF. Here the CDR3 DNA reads TGTGCCATCAGTGAAGGCAGGGAGTGGGAGACCCAGTACTTC.

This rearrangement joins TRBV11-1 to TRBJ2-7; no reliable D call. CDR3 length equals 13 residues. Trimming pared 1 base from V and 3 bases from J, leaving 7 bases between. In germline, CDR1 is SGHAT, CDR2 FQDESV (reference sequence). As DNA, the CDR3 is TGTGCCAGCAGCTTAGGGCACGGCTACGAGCAGTACTTC. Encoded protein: CASSLGHGYEQYF.

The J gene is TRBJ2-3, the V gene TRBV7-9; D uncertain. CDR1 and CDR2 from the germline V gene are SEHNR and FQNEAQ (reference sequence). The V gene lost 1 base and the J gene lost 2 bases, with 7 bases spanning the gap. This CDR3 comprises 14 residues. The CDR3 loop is CASSLGGNTDTQYF. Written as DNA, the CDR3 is TGTGCCAGCAGCTTAGGAGGAAACACAGATACGCAGTATTTT.

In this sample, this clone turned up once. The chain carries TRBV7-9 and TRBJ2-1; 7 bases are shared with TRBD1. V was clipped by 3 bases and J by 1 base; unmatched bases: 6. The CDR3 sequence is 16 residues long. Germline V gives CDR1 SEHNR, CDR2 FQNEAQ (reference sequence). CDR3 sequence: CASSLGRGKSYNEQFF. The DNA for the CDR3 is TGTGCCAGCAGCTTGGGCAGGGGGAAATCCTACAATGAGCAGTTCTTC.

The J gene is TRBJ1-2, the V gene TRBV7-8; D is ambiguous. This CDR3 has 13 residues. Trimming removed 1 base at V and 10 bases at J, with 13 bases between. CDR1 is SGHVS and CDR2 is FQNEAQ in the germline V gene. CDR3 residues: CASSLDSRIPYTF. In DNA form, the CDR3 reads TGTGCCAGCAGCTTAGATTCCCGAATCCCCTACACCTTC.